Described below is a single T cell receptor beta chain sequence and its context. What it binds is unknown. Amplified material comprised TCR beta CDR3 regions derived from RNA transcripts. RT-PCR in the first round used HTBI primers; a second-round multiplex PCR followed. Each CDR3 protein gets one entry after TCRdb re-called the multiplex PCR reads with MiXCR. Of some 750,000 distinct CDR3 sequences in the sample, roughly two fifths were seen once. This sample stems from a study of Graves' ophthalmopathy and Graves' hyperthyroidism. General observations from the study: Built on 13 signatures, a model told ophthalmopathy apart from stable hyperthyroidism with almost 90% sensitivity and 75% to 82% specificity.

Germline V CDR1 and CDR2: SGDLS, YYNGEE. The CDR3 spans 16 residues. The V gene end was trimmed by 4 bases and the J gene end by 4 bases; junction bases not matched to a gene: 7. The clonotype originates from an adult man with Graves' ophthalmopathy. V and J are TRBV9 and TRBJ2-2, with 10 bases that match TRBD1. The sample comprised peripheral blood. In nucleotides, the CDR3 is TGTGCCAGCAGCCCATCCGGGACAGGGGTCACCGGGGAGCTGTTTTTT. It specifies CASSPSGTGVTGELFF.